The clone carrying this T cell receptor beta chain was counted ten times or more. Unmatched junction bases numbered 7, after V lost 3 bases and J lost 0 bases. The CDR3 consists of 18 residues. The germline V gene encodes CDR1 SGHRS and CDR2 YFSETQ. This sample's TCRbeta library carried unique molecular identifier barcodes. In TCRdb, the PCR reads were re-called with MiXCR into one record per CDR3 protein. The table records about 340,000 distinct CDR3 sequences, around a tenth of them present only once. This sample is drawn from a study of T-cell reconstitution after alpha-beta-depleted transplantation in children.

This TCR was recovered from a human donor who donated a stem cell graft to a child with acute lymphoblastic leukemia. The V and J genes are TRBV5-1 and TRBJ2-1, with 12 nucleotides matching TRBD2. The source material was PBMCs from the stem cell graft donor, sampled from the stem cell graft. CDR3 region: CASSWGLAGRSSYNEQFF. The CDR3 nucleotides are TGCGCCAGCAGCTGGGGACTAGCGGGCCGGAGCTCCTACAATGAGCAGTTCTTC. Full variable domain (missing parts from reference TRBV5-1 and TRBJ2-1): KAGVTQTPRYLIKTRGQQVTLSCSPISGHRSVSWYQQTPGQGLQFLFEYFSETQRNKGNFPGRFSGRQFSNSRSEMNVSTLELGDSALYLCASSWGLAGRSSYNEQFFGPGTRLTVL.